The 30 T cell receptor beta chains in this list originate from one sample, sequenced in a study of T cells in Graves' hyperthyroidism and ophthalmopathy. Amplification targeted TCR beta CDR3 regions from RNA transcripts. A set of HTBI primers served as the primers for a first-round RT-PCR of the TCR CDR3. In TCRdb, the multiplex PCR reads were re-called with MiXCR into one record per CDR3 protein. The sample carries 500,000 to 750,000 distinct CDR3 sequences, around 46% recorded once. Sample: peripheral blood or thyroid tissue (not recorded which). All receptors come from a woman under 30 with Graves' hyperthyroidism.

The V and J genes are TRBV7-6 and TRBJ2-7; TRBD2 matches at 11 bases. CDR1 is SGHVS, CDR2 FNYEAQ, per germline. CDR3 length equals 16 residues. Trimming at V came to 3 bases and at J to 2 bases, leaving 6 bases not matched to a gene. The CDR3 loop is CASSLGLADPTYEQYF. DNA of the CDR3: TGTGCCAGCAGCTTGGGACTAGCGGATCCGACCTACGAGCAGTACTTC.

CDR3: CAISAGGSGGTYEQYF. The CDR3 bases are TGTGCCATCAGTGCGGGTGGGAGCGGGGGAACCTACGAGCAGTACTTC. V gene TRBV10-3 combines with J gene TRBJ2-7, with 8 bases fitting TRBD2. The germline V gene encodes CDR1 ENHRY and CDR2 SYGVKD. CDR3 length: 16 residues. V trimming: 4 bases; J trimming: 2 bases; junction bases outside the gene matches: 10.

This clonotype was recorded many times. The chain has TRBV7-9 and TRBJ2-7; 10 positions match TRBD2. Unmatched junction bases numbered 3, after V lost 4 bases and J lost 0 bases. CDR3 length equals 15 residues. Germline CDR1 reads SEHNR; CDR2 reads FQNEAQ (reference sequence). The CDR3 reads CASSYGLAVSYEQYF. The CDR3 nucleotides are TGTGCCAGCAGCTACGGACTAGCGGTCTCCTACGAGCAGTACTTC.

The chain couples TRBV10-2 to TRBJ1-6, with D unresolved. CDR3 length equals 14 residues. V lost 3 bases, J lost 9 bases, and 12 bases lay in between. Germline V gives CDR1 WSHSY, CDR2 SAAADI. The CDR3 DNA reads TGCGCCAGCAGTGAAACACTGAGAGGTTCACCCCTCCACTTT. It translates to CASSETLRGSPLHF.

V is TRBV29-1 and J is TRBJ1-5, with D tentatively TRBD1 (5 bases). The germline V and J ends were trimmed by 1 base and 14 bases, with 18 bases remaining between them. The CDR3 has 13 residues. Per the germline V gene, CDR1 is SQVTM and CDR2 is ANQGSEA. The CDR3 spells CSVEAGGVGPEHF. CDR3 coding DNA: TGCAGCGTTGAAGCTGGGGGAGTTGGTCCCGAGCATTTT.

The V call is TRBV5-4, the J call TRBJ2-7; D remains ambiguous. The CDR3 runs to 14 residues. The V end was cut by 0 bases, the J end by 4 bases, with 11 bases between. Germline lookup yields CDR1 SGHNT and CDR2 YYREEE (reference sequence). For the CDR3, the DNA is TGTGCCAGCAGCTTGGAAGCTTTGGGATACGAGCAGTACTTC. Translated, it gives CASSLEALGYEQYF.

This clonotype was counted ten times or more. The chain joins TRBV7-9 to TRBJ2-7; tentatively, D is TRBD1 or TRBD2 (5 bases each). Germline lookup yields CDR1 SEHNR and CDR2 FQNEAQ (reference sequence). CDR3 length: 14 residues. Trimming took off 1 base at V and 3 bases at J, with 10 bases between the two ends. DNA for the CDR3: TGTGCCAGCAGCTTAGGAGGGGCTGGCTACGAGCAGTACTTC. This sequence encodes CASSLGGAGYEQYF.

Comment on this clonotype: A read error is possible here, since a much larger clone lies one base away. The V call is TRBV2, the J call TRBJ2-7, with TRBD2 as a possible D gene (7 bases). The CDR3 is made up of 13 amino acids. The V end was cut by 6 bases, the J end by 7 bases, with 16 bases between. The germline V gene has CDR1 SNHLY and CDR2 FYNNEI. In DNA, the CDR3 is TGTGCCAGCAGCTGGGGGGCTAGCGGTGAGCAGTACTTC. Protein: CASSWGASGEQYF. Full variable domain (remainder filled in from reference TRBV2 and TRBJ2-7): EPEVTQTPSHQVTQMGQEVILRCVPISNHLYFYWYRQILGQKVEFLVSFYNNEISEKSEIFDDQFSVERPDGSNFTLKIRSTKLEDSAMYFCASSWGASGEQYFGPGTRLTVT.

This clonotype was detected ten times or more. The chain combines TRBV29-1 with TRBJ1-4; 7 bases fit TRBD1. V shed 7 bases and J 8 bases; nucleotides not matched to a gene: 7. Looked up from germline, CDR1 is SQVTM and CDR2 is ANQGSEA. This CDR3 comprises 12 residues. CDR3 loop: CSAYRTGEKLFF. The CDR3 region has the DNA TGCAGCGCCTACCGGACAGGCGAAAAACTGTTTTTT.

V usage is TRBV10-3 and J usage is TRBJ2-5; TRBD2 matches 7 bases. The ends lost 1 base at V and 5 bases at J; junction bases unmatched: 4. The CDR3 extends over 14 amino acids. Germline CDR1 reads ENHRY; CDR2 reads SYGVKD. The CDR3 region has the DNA TGTGCCATCAGTGAGTTTATCGGGAGGGAGACCCAGTACTTC. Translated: CAISEFIGRETQYF.

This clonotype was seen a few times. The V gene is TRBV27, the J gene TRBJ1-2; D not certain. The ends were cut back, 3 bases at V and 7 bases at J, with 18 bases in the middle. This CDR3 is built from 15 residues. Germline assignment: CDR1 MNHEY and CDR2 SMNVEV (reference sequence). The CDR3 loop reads CASSFSGRPSLGYTF. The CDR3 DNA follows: TGTGCCAGCAGTTTTTCGGGGAGGCCCTCGCTTGGCTACACCTTC.

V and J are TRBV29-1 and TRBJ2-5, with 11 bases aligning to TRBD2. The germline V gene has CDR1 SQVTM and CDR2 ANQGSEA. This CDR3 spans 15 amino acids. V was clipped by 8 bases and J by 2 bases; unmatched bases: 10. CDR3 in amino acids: CSLALAGAGQETQYF. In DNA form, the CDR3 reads TGCAGCTTGGCACTAGCGGGAGCGGGTCAAGAGACCCAGTACTTC.

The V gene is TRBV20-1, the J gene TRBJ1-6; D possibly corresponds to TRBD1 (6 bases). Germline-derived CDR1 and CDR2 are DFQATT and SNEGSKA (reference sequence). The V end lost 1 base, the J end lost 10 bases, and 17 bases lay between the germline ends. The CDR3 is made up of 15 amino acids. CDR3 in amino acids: CSARAGAQRGSPLHF. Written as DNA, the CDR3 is TGCAGTGCTAGAGCGGGGGCTCAAAGAGGGTCACCCCTCCACTTT.

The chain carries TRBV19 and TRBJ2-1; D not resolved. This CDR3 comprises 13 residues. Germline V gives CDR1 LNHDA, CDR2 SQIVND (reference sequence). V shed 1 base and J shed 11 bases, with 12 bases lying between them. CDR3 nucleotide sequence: TGTGCCAGTAGTATAGGACACATGGTCCAGCAGTTCTTC. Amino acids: CASSIGHMVQQFF.

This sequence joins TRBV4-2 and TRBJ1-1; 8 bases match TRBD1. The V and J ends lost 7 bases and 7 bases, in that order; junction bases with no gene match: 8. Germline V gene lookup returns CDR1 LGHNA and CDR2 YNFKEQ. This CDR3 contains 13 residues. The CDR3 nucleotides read TGTGCCAGCAACCCAAGGACAGGGAATGAAGCTTTCTTT. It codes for CASNPRTGNEAFF.

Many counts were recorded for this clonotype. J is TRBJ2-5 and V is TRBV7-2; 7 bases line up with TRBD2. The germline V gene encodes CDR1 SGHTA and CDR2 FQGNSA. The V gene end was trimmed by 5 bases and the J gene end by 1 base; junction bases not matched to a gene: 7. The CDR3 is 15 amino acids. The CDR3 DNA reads TGTGCCAGCAGCGAACCTCTAGCGGCCCAAGAGACCCAGTACTTC. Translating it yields CASSEPLAAQETQYF.

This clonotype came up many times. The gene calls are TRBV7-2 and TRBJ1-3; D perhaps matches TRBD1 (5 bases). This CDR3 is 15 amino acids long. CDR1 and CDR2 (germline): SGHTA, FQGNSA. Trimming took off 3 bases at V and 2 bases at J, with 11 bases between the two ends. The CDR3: CASSFDSLTGNTIYF. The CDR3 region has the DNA TGTGCCAGCAGCTTCGACAGCTTAACTGGAAACACCATATATTTT.

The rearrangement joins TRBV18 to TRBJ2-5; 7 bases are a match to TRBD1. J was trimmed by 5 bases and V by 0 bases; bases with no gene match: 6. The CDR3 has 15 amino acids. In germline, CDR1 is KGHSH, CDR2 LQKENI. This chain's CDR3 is CASSPPTGLRETQYF. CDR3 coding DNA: TGTGCCAGCTCACCACCGACAGGGTTACGGGAGACCCAGTACTTC.

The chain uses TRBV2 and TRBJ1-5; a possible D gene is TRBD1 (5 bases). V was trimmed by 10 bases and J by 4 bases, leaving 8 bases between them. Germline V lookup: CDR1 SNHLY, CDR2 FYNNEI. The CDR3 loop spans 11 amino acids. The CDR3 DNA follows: TGTGCCAATGGGGGGAATCAGCCCCAGCATTTT. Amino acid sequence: CANGGNQPQHF.

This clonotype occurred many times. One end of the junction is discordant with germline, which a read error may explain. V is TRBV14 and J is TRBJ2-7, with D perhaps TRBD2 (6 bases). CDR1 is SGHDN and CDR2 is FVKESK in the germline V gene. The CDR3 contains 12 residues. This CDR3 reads CASSQVRRDLRF. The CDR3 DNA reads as TGTGCCAGCAGCCAAGTACGGAGGGACCTTAGATTC.

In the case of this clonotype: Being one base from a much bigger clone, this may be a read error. CDR3 amino acids: CASSSRMNTEASF. CDR3 DNA: TGTGCCAGCAGTTCCCGTATGAACACTGAAGCTTCCTTT. The chain recombines TRBV27 with TRBJ1-1, with D unresolved. The CDR3 loop spans 13 amino acids. CDR1 is MNHEY, CDR2 SMNVEV, per germline (reference sequence).

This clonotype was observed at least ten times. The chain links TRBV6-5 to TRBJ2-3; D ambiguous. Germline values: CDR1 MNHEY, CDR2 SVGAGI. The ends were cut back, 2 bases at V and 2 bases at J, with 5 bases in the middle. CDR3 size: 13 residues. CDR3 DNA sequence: TGTGCCAGCAGTTACAGGGACACAGATACGCAGTATTTT. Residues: CASSYRDTDTQYF.

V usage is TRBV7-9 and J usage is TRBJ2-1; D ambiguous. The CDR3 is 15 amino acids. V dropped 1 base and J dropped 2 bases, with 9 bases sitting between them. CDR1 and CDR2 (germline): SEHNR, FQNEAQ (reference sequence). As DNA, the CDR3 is TGTGCCAGCAGCTTAGGAGATATGACCTACAATGAGCAGTTCTTC. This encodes CASSLGDMTYNEQFF.

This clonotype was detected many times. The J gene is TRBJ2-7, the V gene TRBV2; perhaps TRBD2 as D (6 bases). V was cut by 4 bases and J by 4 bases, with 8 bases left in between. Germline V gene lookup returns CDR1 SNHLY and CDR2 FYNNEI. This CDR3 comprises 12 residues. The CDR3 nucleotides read TGTGCCAGCAGTGCCCGGGGGTACGAGCAGTACTTC. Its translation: CASSARGYEQYF.

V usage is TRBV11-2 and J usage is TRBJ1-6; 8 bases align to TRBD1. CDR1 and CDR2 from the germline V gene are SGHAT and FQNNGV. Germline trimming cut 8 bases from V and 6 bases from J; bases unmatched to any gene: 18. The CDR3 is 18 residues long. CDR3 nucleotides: TGTGCCAGCTCACCGATGCCGGGGGGGACAGGTGGTAATTCACCCCTCCACTTT. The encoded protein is CASSPMPGGTGGNSPLHF.

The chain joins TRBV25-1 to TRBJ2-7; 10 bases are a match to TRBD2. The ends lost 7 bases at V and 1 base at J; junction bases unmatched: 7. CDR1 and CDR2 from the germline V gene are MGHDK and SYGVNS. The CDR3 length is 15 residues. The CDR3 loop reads CASIATSGLSYEQYF. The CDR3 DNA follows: TGTGCCAGCATAGCGACTAGCGGGTTATCCTACGAGCAGTACTTC.

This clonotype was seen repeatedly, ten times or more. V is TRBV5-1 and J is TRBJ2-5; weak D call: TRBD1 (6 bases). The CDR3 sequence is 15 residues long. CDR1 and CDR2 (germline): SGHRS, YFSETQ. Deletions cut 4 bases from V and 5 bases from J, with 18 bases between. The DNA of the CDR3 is TGCGCCAGCAGCCAGGGACACGGGGCACAGGAGACCCAGTACTTC. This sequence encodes CASSQGHGAQETQYF.

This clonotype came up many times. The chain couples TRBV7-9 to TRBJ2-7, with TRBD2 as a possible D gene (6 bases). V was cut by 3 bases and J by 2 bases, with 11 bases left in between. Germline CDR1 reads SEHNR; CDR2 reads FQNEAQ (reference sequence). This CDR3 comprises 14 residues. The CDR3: CASSFGGTAYEQYF. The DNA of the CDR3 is TGTGCCAGCAGCTTTGGCGGGACGGCCTACGAGCAGTACTTC.

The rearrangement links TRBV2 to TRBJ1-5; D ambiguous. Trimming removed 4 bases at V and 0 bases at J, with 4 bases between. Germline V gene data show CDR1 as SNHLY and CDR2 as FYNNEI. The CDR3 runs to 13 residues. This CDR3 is CASSGTSNQPQHF. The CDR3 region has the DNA TGTGCCAGCAGTGGGACTAGCAATCAGCCCCAGCATTTT.

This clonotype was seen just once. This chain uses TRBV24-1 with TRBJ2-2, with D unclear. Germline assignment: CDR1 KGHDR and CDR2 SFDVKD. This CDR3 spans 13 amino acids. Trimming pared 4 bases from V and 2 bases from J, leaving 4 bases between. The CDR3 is CATSEPNTGELFF. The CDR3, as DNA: TGTGCCACCAGTGAACCAAACACCGGGGAGCTGTTTTTT.